This TCR beta chain comes out of a study of control samples from healthy donors and cancer patients. The length of the CDR3 is 17 residues. Between the trimmed V and J ends, which lost 3 bases and 2 bases, there was a span of 19 bases. Libraries were prepared by immunoSEQ multiplex PCR; TCRdb keeps only in-frame clonotypes and omits some of them. The table records roughly 120,000 clones, about 86% of them present only once. The chain combines TRBV23-1 with TRBJ1-1; tentative D call: TRBD1 (6 bases). TRBV23-1 is an ORF, with its function uncertain. The sample comprised blood. The clonotype was recovered from a man aged 30-40 years in good health. This CDR3 is CASSHADMTGDNTEAFF. The CDR3 region has the DNA TGCGCCAGCAGTCACGCCGATATGACAGGAGATAACACTGAAGCTTTCTTT.